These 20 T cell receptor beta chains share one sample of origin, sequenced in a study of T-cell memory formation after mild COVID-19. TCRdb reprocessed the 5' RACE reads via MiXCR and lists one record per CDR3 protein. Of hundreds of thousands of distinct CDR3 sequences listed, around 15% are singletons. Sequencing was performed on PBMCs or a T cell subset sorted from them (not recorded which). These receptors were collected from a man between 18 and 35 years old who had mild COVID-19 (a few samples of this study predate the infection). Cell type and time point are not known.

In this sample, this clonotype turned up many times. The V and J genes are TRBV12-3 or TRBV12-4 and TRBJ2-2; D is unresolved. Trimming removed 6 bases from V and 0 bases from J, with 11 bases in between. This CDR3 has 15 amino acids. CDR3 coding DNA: TGTGCCAGCAGGACCGGGTTCCCGAACACCGGGGAGCTGTTTTTT. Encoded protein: CASRTGFPNTGELFF.

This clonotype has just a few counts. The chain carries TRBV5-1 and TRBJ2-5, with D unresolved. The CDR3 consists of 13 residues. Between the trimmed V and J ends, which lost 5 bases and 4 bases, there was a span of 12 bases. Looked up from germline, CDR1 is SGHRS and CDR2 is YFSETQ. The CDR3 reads CASRFKGIETQYF. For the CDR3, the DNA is TGCGCCAGCAGATTTAAAGGGATAGAGACCCAGTACTTC.

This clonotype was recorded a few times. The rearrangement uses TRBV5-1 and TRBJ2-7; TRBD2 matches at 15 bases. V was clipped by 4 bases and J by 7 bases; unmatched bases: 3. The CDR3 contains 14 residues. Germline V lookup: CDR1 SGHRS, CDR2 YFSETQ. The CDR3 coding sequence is TGCGCCAGCAGCGGACTAGCGGGGGGGCGTGAGCAGTACTTC. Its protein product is CASSGLAGGREQYF.

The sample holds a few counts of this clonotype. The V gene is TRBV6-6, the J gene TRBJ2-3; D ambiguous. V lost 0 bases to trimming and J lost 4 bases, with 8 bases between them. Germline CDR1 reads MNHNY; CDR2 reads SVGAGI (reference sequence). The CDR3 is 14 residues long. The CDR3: CASSYSGISDTQYF. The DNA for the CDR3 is TGTGCCAGCAGTTACTCTGGGATTTCAGATACGCAGTATTTT.

The CDR3 DNA follows: TGCAGTGTCCGGGACAGGTTAGAAAAACTGTTTTTT. Encoded protein: CSVRDRLEKLFF. The genes are TRBV20-1 and TRBJ1-4; 8 nucleotides match TRBD1. Germline loops: CDR1 DFQATT, CDR2 SNEGSKA (reference sequence). V shed 7 bases, J shed 8 bases, and the junction held 6 bases outside the gene matches. The CDR3 has 12 amino acids.

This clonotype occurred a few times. The CDR3 sequence is CASSSGLAGAAGTGELFF. CDR3 nucleotides: TGTGCCAGCAGCTCGGGACTAGCGGGGGCCGCGGGGACCGGGGAGCTGTTTTTT. This chain connects TRBV3-1 to TRBJ2-2; 14 nucleotides match TRBD2. The V gene's germline CDR1 is LGHDT and CDR2 YNNKEL (reference sequence). J gave up 5 bases and V 5 bases, and 10 bases lay outside the gene matches. The CDR3 covers 18 residues. The entire variable domain, with the rest obtained from reference TRBV3-1 and TRBJ2-2, is as follows: DTAVSQTPKYLVTQMGNDKSIKCEQNLGHDTMYWYKQDSKKFLKIMFSYNNKELIINETVPNRFSPKSPDKAHLNLHINSLELGDSAVYFCASSSGLAGAAGTGELFFGEGSRLTVL.

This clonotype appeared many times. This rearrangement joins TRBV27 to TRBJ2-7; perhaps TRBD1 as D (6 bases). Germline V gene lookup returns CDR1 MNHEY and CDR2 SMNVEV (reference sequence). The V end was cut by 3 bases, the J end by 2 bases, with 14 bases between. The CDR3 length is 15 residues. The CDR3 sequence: CASSFFPGTPYEQYF. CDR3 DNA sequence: TGTGCCAGCAGTTTTTTCCCCGGGACACCCTACGAGCAGTACTTC.

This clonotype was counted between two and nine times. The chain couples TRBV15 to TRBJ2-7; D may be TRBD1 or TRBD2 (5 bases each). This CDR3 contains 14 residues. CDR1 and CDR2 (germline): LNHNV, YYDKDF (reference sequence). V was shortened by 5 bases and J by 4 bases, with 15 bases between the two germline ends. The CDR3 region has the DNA TGTGCCACCAGCCAGAGGGGAGATGCGTACGAGCAGTACTTC. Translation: CATSQRGDAYEQYF.

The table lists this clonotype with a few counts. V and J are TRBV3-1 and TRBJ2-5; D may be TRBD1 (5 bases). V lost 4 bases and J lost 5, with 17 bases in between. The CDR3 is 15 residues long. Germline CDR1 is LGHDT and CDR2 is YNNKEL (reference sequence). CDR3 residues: CASSPRHEGVETQYF. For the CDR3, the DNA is TGTGCCAGCAGCCCAAGACATGAAGGGGTCGAGACCCAGTACTTC.

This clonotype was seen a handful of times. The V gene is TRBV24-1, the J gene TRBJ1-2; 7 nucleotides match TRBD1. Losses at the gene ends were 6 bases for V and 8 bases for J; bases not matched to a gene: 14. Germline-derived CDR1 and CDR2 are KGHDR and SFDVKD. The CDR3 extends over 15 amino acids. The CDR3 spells CATSTGANGFEGYTF. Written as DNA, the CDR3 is TGTGCCACCAGTACAGGGGCTAACGGTTTCGAGGGCTACACCTTC.

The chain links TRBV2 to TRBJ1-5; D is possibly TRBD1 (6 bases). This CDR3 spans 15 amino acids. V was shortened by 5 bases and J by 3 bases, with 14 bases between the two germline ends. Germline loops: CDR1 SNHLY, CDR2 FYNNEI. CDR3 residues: CASSLQGSHNQPQHF. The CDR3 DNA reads TGTGCCAGCAGTTTACAGGGTAGCCACAATCAGCCCCAGCATTTT.

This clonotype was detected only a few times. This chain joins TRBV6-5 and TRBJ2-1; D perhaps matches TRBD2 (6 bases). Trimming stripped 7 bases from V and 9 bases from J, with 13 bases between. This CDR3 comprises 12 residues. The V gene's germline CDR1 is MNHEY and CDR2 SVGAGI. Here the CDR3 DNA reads TGTGCCAGCACCGGGGGATGGGGTGAGCAGTTCTTC. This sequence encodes CASTGGWGEQFF.

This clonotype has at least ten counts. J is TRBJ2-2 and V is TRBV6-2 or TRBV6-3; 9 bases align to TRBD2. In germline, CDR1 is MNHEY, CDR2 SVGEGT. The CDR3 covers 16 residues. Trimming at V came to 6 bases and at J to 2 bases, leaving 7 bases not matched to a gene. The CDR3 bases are TGTGCCAGCAGATTAGCGGGAGCTGGAAACACCGGGGAGCTGTTTTTT. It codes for CASRLAGAGNTGELFF.

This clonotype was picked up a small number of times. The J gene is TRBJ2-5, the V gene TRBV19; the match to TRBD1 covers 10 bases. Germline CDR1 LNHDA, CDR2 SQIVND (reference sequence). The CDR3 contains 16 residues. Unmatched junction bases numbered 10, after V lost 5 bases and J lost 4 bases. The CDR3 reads CASSETGGRLGETQYF. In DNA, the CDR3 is TGTGCCAGTAGTGAGACAGGGGGCCGACTTGGAGAGACCCAGTACTTC.

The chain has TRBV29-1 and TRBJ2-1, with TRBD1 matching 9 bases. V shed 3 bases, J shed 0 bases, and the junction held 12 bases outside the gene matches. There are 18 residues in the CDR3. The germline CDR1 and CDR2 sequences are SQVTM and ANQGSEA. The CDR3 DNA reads TGCAGCGTTGAGGGGACAGGGCATATTGTTAGCTCCTACAATGAGCAGTTCTTC. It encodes CSVEGTGHIVSSYNEQFF.

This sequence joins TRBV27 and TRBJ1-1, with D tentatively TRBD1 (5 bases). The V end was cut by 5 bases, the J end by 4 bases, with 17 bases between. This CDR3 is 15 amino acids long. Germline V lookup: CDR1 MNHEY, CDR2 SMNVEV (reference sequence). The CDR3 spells CASSPTGSGGTEAFF. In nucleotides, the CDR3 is TGTGCCAGCAGTCCGACCGGAAGTGGGGGCACTGAAGCTTTCTTT.

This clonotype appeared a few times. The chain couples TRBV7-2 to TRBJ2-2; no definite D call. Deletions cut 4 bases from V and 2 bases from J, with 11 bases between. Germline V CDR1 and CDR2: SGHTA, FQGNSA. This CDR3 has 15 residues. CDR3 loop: CASSSRPVNTGELFF. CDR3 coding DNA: TGTGCCAGCAGCTCGAGACCTGTAAACACCGGGGAGCTGTTTTTT.

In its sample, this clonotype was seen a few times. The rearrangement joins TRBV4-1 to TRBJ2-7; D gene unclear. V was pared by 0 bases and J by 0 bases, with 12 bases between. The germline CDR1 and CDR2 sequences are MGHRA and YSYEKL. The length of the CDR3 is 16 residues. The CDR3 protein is CASSQDQDKPSYEQYF. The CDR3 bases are TGCGCCAGCAGCCAAGATCAAGACAAACCCTCCTACGAGCAGTACTTC.

The CDR3 region has the DNA TGCGCCAGCAGCTTGGCAAGTGGAGACACTGAAGCTTTCTTT. Translated: CASSLASGDTEAFF. The chain combines TRBV5-1 with TRBJ1-1; D gene unclear. Trimming took off 0 bases at V and 3 bases at J, with 9 bases between the two ends. CDR1 and CDR2 (germline): SGHRS, YFSETQ. This CDR3 region has 14 residues.

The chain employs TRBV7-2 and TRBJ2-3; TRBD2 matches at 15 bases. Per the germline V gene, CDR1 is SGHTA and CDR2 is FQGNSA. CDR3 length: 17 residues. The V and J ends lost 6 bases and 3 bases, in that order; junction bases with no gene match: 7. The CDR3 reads CASSGTSGGRWTDTQYF. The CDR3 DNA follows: TGTGCCAGCAGTGGGACTAGCGGGGGGAGGTGGACAGATACGCAGTATTTT.